This T cell receptor beta chain was captured in a study of monozygotic twins with inflammatory bowel disease. General study results and limits: Subtypes among T cells remained indistinguishable.

Comments on this clonotype: Its antigen is unidentified.

This CDR3 has 15 amino acids. CDR1 is SGHRS, CDR2 YFSETQ, per germline. The template switching step added UMIs that contained a 6-nucleotide sample barcode. TCRdb reanalyzed the 5' RACE reads and collapses them to one entry per CDR3 protein, without DNA. The repertoire table contains hundreds of thousands of distinct CDR3 sequences. The chain recombines TRBV5-1 with TRBJ2-1; TCRdb proposes TRBD1, but this gene call is untestable without DNA. The clonotype comes from a human donor with ulcerative colitis or Crohn's disease, or a healthy co-twin of an affected twin (not recorded which). Sample: blood. This CDR3 is CASSPTGLTGGEQFF.